Sequencing of this T cell receptor beta chain was carried out in a study of shared clonotypes between healthy human individuals. V lost 4 bases and J 2 bases, leaving 18 bases between the germline ends. Germline V gene lookup returns CDR1 SGDLS and CDR2 YYNGEE. This CDR3 comprises 17 residues. Some clones are missing from TCRdb's copy, which holds only in-frame ones; the method was immunoSEQ multiplex PCR. The table has 2,100,000 or so clones, around 95% seen once; the top ten hold roughly 0.13%. The chain carries TRBV9 and TRBJ2-2; D is perhaps TRBD2 (7 bases). This TCR was sampled from a man aged 18 to 30 in good health. Sample: naive CD4+ T cells sorted from blood. Subset defined: CD45RA+ positively selected. CDR3 bases: TGTGCCAGCAGCCCCCGGGGAGGGGGGTCCAACACCGGGGAGCTGTTTTTT. Encoded protein: CASSPRGGGSNTGELFF.